This T cell receptor (beta chain) emerged from a study of OX40 agonist ivuxolimab in advanced cancers. This clone was recorded only once. This CDR3 is 12 amino acids long. V was shortened by 6 bases and J by 3 bases, with 9 bases between the two germline ends. The germline V gene has CDR1 MNHEY and CDR2 SVGAGI. Generated by immunoSEQ multiplex PCR, the TCRdb table keeps only in-frame clones and is missing some. Of 90,000 to 150,000 clones listed, roughly nine tenths are singletons. Sequencing used CD4+ or CD8+ T cells sorted from blood, obtained in a trial of the OX40 agonist ivuxolimab. The clonotype originates from an adult with an advanced solid tumor such as melanoma, head and neck, liver or kidney cancer. The V and J genes are TRBV6-5 and TRBJ2-7; a possible D gene is TRBD2 (5 bases). Written as DNA, the CDR3 is TGTGCCAGCAGACACGGGATCTACGAGCAGTACTTC. Protein: CASRHGIYEQYF.